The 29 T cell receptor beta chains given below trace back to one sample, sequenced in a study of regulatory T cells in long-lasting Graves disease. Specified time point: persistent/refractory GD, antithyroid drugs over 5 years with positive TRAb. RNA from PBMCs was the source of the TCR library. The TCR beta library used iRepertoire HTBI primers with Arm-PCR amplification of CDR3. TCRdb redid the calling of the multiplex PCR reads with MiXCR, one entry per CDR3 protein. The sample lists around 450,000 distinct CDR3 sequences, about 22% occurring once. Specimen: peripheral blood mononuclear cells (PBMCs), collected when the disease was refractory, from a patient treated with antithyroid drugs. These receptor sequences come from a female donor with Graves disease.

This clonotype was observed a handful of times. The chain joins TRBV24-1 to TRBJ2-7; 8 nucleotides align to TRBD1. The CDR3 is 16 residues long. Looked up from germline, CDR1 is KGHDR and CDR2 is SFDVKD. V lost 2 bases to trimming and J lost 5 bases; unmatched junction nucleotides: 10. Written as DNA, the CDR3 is TGTGCCACCAGTGATTCCCGGACAGGGTCTACGGACGAGCAGTACTTC. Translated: CATSDSRTGSTDEQYF.

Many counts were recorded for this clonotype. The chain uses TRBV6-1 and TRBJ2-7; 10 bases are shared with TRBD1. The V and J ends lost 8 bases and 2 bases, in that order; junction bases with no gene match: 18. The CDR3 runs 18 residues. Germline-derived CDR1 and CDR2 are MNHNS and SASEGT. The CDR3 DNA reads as TGTGCCAGCCAAGCCGGGACAGGGGCCCCCGCTGGACCCTACGAGCAGTACTTC. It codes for CASQAGTGAPAGPYEQYF.

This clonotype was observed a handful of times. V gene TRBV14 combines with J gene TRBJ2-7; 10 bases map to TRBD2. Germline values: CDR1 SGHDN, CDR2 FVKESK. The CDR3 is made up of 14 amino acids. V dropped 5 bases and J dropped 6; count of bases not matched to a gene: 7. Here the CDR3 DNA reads TGTGCCAGCAGCTACCTAGCGGGAGCCTCCGAGCAGTACTTC. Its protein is CASSYLAGASEQYF.

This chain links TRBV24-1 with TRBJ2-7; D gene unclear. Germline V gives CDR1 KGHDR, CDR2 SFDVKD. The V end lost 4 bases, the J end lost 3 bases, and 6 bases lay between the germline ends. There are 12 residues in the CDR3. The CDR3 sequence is CATSDSYYEQYF. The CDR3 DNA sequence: TGTGCCACCAGTGACAGTTACTACGAGCAGTACTTC.

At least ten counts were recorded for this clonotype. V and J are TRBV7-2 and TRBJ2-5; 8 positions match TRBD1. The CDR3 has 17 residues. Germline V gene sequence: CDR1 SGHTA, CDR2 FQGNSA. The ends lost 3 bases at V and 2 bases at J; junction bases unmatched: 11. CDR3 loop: CASSFQGAGGGQETQYF. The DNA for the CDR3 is TGTGCCAGCAGCTTCCAGGGGGCAGGTGGGGGTCAAGAGACCCAGTACTTC.

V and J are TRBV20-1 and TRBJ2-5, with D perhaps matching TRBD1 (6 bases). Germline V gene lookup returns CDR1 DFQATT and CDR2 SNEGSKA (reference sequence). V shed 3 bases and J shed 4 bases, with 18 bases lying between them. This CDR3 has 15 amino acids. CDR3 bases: TGCAGTGCTAGGAAACAGGGAGTTCGGTCAGAGACCCAGTACTTC. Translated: CSARKQGVRSETQYF.

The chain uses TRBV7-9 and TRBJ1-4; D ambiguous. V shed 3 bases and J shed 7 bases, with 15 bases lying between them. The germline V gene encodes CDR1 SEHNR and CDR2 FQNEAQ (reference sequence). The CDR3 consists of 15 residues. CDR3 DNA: TGTGCCAGCAGCTTTTGGGTCCGAGGTAGTGAAAAACTGTTTTTT. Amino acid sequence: CASSFWVRGSEKLFF.

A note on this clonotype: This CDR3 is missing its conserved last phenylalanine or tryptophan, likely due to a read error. CDR3 amino acids: CASSLARHYTGELFS. For the CDR3, the DNA is TGTGCCAGCAGCTTAGCGCGGCATTACACCGGGGAGCTGTTTTCT. The chain combines TRBV2 with TRBJ2-2, with D tentatively TRBD2 (5 bases). CDR3 length: 15 residues. CDR1 is SNHLY and CDR2 is FYNNEI in the germline V gene. Trimming stripped 6 bases from V and 3 bases from J, with 14 bases between.

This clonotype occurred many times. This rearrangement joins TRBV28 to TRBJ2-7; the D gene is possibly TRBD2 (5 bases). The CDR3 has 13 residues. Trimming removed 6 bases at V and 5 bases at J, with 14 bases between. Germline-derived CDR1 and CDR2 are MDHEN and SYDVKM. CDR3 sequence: CASSARASNEQYF. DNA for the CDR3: TGTGCCAGCAGCGCTCGGGCTAGCAACGAGCAGTACTTC.

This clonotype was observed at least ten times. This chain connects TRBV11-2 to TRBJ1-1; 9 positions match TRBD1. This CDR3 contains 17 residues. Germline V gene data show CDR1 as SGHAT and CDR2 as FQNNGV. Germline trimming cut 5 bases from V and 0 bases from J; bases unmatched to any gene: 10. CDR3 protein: CASSRGTGSEMNTEAFF. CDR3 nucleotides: TGTGCCAGCAGCCGAGGGACAGGGAGTGAGATGAACACTGAAGCTTTCTTT.

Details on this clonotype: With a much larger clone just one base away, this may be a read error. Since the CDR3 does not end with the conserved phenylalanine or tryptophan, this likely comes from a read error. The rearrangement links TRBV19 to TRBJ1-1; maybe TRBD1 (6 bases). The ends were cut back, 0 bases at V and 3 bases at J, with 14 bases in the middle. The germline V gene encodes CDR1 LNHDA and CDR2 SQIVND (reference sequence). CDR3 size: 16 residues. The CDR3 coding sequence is TGTGCCAGTAGTATAGATCCCACAGGGAGGGACACTGAAGCTTTCTCT. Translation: CASSIDPTGRDTEAFS.

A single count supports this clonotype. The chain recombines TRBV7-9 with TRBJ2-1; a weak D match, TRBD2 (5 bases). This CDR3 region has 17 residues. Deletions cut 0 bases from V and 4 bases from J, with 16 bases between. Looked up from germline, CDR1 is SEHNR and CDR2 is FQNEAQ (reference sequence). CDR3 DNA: TGTGCCAGCAGCTTAGCAGGTAGCGCAGGCGATTACAATGAGCAGTTCTTC. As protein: CASSLAGSAGDYNEQFF.

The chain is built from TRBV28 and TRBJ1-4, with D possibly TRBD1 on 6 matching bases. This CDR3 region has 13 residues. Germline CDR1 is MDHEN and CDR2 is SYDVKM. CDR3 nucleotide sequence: TGTGGCACGAACAGGGCAACTAATGAAAAACTGTTTTTT. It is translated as CGTNRATNEKLFF.

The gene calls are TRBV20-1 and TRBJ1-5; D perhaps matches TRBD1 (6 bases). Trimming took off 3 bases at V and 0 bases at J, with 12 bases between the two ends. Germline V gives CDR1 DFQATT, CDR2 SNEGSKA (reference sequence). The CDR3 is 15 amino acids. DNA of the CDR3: TGCAGTGCTAGTTCCGGGGGCAATAGCAATCAGCCCCAGCATTTT. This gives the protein CSASSGGNSNQPQHF.

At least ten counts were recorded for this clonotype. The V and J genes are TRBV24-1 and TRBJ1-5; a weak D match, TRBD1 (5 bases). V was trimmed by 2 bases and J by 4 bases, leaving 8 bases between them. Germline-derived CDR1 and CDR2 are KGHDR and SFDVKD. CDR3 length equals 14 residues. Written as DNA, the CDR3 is TGTGCCACCAGTGATTACGGGGGGAATCAGCCCCAGCATTTT. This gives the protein CATSDYGGNQPQHF.

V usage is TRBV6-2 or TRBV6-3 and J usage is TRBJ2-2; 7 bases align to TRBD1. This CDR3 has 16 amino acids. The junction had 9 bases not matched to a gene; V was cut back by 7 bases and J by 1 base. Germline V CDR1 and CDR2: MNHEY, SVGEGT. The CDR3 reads CASKTGQARNTGELFF. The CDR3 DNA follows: TGTGCCAGCAAGACAGGACAGGCGAGGAACACCGGGGAGCTGTTTTTT.

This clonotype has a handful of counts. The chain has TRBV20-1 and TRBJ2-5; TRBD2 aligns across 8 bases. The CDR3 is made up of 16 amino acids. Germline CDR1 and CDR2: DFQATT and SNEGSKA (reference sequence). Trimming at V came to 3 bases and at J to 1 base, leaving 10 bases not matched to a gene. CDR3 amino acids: CSASAFGGGLQETQYF. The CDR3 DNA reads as TGCAGTGCTAGCGCCTTCGGCGGGGGGCTCCAAGAGACCCAGTACTTC.

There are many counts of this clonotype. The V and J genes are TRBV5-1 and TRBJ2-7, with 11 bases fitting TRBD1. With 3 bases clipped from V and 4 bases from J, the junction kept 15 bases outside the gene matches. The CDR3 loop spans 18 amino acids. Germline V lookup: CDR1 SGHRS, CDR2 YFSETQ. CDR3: CASSYGTGGFLSSYEQYF. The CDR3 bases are TGCGCCAGCAGCTACGGGACAGGGGGATTTCTGAGCTCGTACGAGCAGTACTTC. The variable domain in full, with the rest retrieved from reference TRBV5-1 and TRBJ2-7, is KAGVTQTPRYLIKTRGQQVTLSCSPISGHRSVSWYQQTPGQGLQFLFEYFSETQRNKGNFPGRFSGRQFSNSRSEMNVSTLELGDSALYLCASSYGTGGFLSSYEQYFGPGTRLTVT.

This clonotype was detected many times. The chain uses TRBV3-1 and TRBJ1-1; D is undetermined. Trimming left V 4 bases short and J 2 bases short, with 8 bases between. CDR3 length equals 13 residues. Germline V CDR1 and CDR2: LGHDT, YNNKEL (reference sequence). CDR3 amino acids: CASSPVINTEAFF. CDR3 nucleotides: TGTGCCAGCAGCCCCGTTATTAACACTGAAGCTTTCTTT.

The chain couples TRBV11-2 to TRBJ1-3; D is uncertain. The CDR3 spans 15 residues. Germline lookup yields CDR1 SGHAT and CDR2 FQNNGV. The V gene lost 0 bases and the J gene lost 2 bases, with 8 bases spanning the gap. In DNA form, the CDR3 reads TGTGCCAGCAGCTTAGACAGACTCGCTGGAAACACCATATATTTT. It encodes CASSLDRLAGNTIYF.

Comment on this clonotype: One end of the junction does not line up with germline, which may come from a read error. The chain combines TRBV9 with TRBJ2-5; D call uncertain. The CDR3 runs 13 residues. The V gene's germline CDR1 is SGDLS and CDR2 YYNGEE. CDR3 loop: CASNVEEEETQYF. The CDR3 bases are TGTGCCAGCAACGTAGAAGAGGAAGAGACCCAGTACTTC.

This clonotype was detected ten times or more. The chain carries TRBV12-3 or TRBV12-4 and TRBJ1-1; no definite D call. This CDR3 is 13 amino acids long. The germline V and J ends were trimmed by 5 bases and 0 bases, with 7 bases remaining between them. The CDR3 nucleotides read TGTGCCAGCAGTGCAACGCTGAACACTGAAGCTTTCTTT. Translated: CASSATLNTEAFF.

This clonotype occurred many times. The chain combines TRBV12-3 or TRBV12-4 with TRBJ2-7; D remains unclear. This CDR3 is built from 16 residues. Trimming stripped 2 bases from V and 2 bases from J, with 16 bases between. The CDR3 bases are TGTGCCAGCAGTTTAAATGGCAGAGGCAATACCTACGAGCAGTACTTC. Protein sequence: CASSLNGRGNTYEQYF.

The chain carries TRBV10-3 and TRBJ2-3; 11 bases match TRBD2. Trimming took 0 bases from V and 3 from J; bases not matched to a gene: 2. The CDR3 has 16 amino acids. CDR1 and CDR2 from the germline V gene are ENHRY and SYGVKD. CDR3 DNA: TGTGCCATCAGTGAGTCACGGACTAGCGGGACAGATACGCAGTATTTT. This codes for CAISESRTSGTDTQYF.

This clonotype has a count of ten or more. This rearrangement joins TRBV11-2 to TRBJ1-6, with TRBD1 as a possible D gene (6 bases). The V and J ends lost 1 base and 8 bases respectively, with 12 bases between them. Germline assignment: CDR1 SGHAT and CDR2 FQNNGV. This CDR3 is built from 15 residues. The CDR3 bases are TGTGCCAGCAGCTTAGTTACCGGGGGCCATTCACCCCTCCACTTT. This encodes CASSLVTGGHSPLHF.

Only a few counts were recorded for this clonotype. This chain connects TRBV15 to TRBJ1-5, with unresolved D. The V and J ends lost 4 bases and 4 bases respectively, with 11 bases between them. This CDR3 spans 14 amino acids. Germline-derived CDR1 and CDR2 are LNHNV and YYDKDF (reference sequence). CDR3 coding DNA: TGTGCCACCAGCACATCTCACATTAATCAGCCCCAGCATTTT. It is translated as CATSTSHINQPQHF.

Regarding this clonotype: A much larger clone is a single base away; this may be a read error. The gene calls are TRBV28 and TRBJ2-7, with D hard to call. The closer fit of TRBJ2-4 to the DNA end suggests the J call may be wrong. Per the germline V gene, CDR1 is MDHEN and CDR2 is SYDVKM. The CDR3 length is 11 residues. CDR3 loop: CASSLVSIQYF. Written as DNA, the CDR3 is TGTGCCAGCAGTTTAGTAAGCATTCAGTACTTC.

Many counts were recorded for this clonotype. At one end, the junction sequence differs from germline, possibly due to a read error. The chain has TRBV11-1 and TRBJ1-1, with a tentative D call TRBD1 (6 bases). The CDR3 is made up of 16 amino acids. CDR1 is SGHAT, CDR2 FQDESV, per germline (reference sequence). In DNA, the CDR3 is TGTGCCAGCAGCCTAGCCCCAGGGGTTCGGAGTACTGAAGCTTTCTTT. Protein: CASSLAPGVRSTEAFF.

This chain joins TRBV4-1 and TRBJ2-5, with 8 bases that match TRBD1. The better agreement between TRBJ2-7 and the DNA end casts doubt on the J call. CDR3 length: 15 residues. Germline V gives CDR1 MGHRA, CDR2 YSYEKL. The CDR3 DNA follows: TGCGCCAGCAGCCAAGGGACAGGGCCATCCTACGAGCAGTACTTC. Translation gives CASSQGTGPSYEQYF.